This T cell receptor (beta chain) was identified during a study of blood T cells in healthy people across ages. Study-wide points: Shifts in expanded clonotypes may have been confounded by donor CMV status, which was unknown. A roughly linear fall in TCR beta diversity per million T cells was seen with increasing age. PBMCs went unsorted, and a conclusive naive versus antigen-experienced comparison was therefore prevented.

Trimming at V came to 4 bases and at J to 8 bases, leaving 10 bases not matched to a gene. CDR3 length equals 15 residues. CDR1 is SGDLS and CDR2 is YYNGEE in the germline V gene. This clonotype was counted a few times. Its matching antigen is unknown. The second PCR ran about 6 to 12 cycles with a sample-barcoded 5' primer and J-beta primers. Via MiXCR, TCRdb re-called the 5' RACE reads, giving one row per CDR3 protein. The top ten hold around 30% of the sample, which has about 690,000 distinct CDR3 sequences, approximately 40% seen once. The sequenced sample was blood. V usage is TRBV9 and J usage is TRBJ1-4; 8 bases fit TRBD1. The TCR originated in a man older than 75 in good health. Here the CDR3 DNA reads TGTGCCAGCAGCCCAGGGGACAGGACCGGGGAAAAACTGTTTTTT. This codes for CASSPGDRTGEKLFF.